These 9 T cell receptor beta chains originate from one sample sequenced in a study of monozygotic twins with inflammatory bowel disease. Reanalyzing the 5' RACE reads, TCRdb keeps one entry per CDR3 protein, without DNA. The sample data list 200,000 to 250,000 distinct CDR3 sequences. The source material was blood. These receptors were obtained from a human donor with ulcerative colitis or Crohn's disease, or a healthy co-twin of an affected twin (not recorded which).

The rearrangement links TRBV18 to TRBJ2-6. Germline V CDR1 and CDR2: KGHSH, LQKENI. The length of the CDR3 is 16 residues. CDR3 sequence reads: CASSRRQGSGANVLTF.

This chain uses TRBV21-1 with TRBJ2-5; no DNA is available, so the TRBD2 call from TCRdb remains unchecked. TRBV21-1 is a pseudogene segment. This CDR3 comprises 16 residues. The CDR3: CASSKRSSGGRETQYF.

The CDR3 protein is CASSLEGSNTGELFF. This chain links TRBV5-6 with TRBJ2-2; TCRdb's D gene call, TRBD2, goes unchecked for lack of DNA. The CDR3 contains 15 residues. In germline, CDR1 is SGHDT, CDR2 YYEEEE.

This sequence joins TRBV30 and TRBJ2-7; TCRdb returns TRBD1, unconfirmable since there is no DNA. Germline assignment: CDR1 GTSNPN and CDR2 SVGIG (reference sequence). The CDR3 is 14 amino acids. CDR3 protein: CAWSVPRVPYEQYF. Together with reference TRBV30 and TRBJ2-7, the CDR3 gives the full variable domain: SQTIHQWPATLVQPVGSPLSLECTVEGTSNPNLYWYRQAAGRGLQLLFYSVGIGQISSEVPQNLSASRPQDRQFILSSKKLLLSDSGFYLCAWSVPRVPYEQYFGPGTRLTVT.

V gene TRBV11-2 combines with J gene TRBJ2-3; checking the TCRdb D call of TRBD1 is not possible without DNA. The CDR3 contains 13 residues. Germline loops: CDR1 SGHAT, CDR2 FQNNGV. CDR3 region: CASSLGGANTQYF.

This chain uses TRBV7-2 with TRBJ1-6; TCRdb's assignment of TRBD1 cannot be checked, as there is no DNA. CDR1 is SGHTA, CDR2 FQGNSA, per germline. The CDR3 sequence is 15 residues long. The CDR3 loop reads CASSLAGQTNSPLHF.

The chain has TRBV7-9 and TRBJ2-5; TCRdb gives TRBD1 as the D gene, but with no DNA this cannot be confirmed. The length of the CDR3 is 15 residues. Germline assignment: CDR1 SEHNR and CDR2 FQNEAQ (reference sequence). The CDR3 protein is CASSLIEGAQETQYF.

This chain links TRBV14 with TRBJ1-5. CDR3 length equals 16 residues. Looked up from germline, CDR1 is SGHDN and CDR2 is FVKESK. CDR3 region: CASSQGGIYSNQPQHF.

The J gene is TRBJ2-4, the V gene TRBV25-1; without DNA, the TCRdb call of TRBD1 cannot be checked. This CDR3 spans 12 amino acids. The germline V gene has CDR1 MGHDK and CDR2 SYGVNS. The chain's CDR3 is CASSVQGNIQYF.